This T cell receptor (beta chain) was found in a study of identical twins. Study-level points and caveats: In cord blood, abundant beta clonotypes had fewer insertions; memory showed no trend.

Trimming stripped 3 bases from V and 6 bases from J, with 5 bases between. In germline, CDR1 is MGHDK, CDR2 SYGVNS. The CDR3 has 11 residues. This clonotype was seen a handful of times. Its antigen is unidentified. One entry per CDR3 protein, called by TCRdb with MiXCR from the 5' RACE reads. This sample yields 700,000 or so distinct CDR3 sequences, of which more than 6.5% are seen a single time; approximately 0.89% belongs to the top ten. Another study also made use of these data, one on yellow fever vaccine responses in identical twins.

The sequenced sample consisted of PBMCs. J is TRBJ1-1 and V is TRBV25-1; D ambiguous. The receptor was derived from a woman aged 18-29 years in good health. The CDR3 DNA sequence: TGTGCCAGCAGTGATGGGCCTGAAGCTTTCTTT. Residues: CASSDGPEAFF.